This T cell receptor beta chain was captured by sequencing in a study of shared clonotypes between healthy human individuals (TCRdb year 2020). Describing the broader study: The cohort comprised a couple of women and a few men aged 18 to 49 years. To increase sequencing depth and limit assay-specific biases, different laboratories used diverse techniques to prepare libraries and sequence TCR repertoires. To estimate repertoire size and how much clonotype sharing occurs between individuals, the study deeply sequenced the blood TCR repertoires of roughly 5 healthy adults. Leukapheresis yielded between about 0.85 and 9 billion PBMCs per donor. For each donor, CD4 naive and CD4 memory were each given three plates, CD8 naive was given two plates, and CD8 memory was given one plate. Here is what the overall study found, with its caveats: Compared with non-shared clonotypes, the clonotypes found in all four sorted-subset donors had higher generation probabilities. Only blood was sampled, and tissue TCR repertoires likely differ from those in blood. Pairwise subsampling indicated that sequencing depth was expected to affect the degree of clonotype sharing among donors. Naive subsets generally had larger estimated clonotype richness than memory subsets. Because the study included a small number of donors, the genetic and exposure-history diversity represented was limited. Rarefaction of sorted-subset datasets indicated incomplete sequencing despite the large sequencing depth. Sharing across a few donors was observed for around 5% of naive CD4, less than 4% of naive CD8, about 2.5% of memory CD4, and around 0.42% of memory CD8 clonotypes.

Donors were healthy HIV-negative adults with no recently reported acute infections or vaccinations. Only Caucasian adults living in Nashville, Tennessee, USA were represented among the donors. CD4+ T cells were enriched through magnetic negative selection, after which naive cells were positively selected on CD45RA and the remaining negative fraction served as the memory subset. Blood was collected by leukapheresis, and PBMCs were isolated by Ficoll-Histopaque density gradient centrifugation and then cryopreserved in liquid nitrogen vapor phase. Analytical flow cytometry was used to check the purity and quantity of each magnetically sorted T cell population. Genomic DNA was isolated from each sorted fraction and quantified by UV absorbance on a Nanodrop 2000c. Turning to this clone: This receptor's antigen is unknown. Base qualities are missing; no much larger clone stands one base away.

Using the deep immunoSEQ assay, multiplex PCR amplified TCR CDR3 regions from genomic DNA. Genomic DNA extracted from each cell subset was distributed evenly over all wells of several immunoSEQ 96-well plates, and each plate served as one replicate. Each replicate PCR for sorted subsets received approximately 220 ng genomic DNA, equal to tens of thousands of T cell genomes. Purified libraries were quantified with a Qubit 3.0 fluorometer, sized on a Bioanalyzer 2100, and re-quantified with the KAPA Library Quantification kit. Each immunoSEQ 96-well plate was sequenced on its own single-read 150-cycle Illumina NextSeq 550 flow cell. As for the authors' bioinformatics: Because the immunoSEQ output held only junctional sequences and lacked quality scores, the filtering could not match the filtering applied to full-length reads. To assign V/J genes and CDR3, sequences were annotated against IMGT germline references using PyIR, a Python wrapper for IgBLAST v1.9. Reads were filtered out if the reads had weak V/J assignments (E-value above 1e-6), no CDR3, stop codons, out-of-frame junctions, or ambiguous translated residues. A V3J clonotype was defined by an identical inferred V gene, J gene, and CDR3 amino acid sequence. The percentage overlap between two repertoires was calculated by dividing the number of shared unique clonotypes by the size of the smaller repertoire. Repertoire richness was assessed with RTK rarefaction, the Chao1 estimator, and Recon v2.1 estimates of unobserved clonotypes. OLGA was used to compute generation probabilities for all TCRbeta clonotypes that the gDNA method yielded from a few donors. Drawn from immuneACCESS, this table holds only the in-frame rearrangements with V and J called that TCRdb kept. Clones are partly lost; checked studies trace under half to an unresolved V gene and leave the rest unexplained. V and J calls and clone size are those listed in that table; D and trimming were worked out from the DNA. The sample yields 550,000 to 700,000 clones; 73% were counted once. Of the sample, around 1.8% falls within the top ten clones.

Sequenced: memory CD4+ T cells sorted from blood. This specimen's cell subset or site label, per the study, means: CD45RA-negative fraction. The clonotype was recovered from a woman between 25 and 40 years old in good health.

The DNA is TGTGCCAGCATGCTAGCGGGAGATCTAGAGACCCAGTACTTC. Translated, this is CASMLAGDLETQYF. This chain is built from TRBV27 and TRBJ2-5; 10 bases in between match TRBD2. Unmatched junction bases come to 6, with V trimmed by 7 bases and J by 4 bases. The CDR3 has 14 amino acids, counting the end cysteine and phenylalanine. Only the CDR3 DNA stays, 42 bases, in frame from base 1. The germline V gene (reference sequence) provides CDR1 MNHEY and CDR2 SMNVEV.